This entry concerns a single TCR beta chain. In the original processing: Nucleated cell counts were estimated from reference gene primer amplification. Measured with immunoSEQ multiplex PCR; TCRdb has only the in-frame clones, and not every one. From that table come the V and J calls and clone size; the DNA was used to work out D and trimming. The sample includes approximately 220,000 clones, 90% of them seen just once. Recruits, aged roughly 18 to 100 years, lived in under 25 US areas. A PCR-confirmed or clinician-diagnosed COVID-19 case had contacted exposed participants within 2 weeks of entry. The CDR3 extends over 13 amino acids. This specimen belongs to a study of blood T cell repertoires in COVID-19. Study background: Nucleic acid was either cDNA or gDNA, and it came from T cells, B-cell-depleted T cells, or PBMCs.

The TCR originated in a man aged 25-45 years who had been exposed to COVID-19. The sequenced material came from PBMCs or T cells enriched from blood (not recorded which). The genes are TRBV21-1 and TRBJ1-4. TRBV21-1 counts as a pseudogene. CDR3 sequence (DNA): TGTGCCAGCAGCTGGGGCCCGGGACTAAAACTGTTTTTT. Translated, it gives CASSWGPGLKLFF.